This TCR beta chain came from a study of T-cell reconstitution after alpha-beta-depleted transplantation in children. This clonotype came up a few times. The germline V gene encodes CDR1 LNHDA and CDR2 SQIVND (reference sequence). This CDR3 is built from 16 residues. Trimming removed 5 bases at V and 0 bases at J, with 16 bases between. Unique molecular identifiers were used to barcode this TCRbeta library. TCRdb re-called the PCR reads through MiXCR, storing one row per CDR3 protein. The sample lists around 240,000 distinct CDR3 sequences; about 9.6% were seen once. This chain links TRBV19 with TRBJ1-1; no clear D gene. The sample consisted of PBMCs from the stem cell graft donor, taken from the stem cell graft. This sequence was found in a human donor who donated a stem cell graft to a child with SCID. CDR3 sequence reads: CASSPYKGNLNTEAFF. Written as DNA, the CDR3 is TGTGCCAGTAGTCCATATAAAGGGAATTTGAACACTGAAGCTTTCTTT.